This is a list of T cell receptor beta chains from one sample in a study of OX40 agonist ivuxolimab in advanced cancers. Sequenced by immunoSEQ multiplex PCR; TCRdb stores in-frame clones only, minus some. There are around 67,000 clones in the sample; roughly nine tenths occur only once, and approximately 1.3% lies in the top ten. Sequencing was performed on CD4+ or CD8+ T cells sorted from blood, taken in a trial of the OX40 agonist ivuxolimab. The receptor source for this set is an adult with an advanced solid tumor such as melanoma, head and neck, liver or kidney cancer. Both conserved end residues are part of each CDR3.

TRBJ2-5 TRBV6-5 CASSYAGKETQYF
TRBJ2-7 TRBV2 CASSFILAYEQYF
TRBJ2-2 TRBV6-1 CASSSTAYSTGELFF
TRBJ2-5 TRBV7-9 CATLGETQYF
TRBJ2-1 TRBV6-6 CASSYEGRNEQFF
TRBJ2-7 TRBV11-3 CASSSGTGGPYEQYF
TRBJ2-7 TRBV5-1 CASSREGSYEQYF
TRBJ2-1 TRBV10-3 CAIGKQFSYNEQFF
TRBJ1-3 TRBV29-1 CSVEDLRGNTIYF
TRBJ2-7 TRBV18 CASSLGTTDFYEQYF
TRBJ2-1 TRBV2 CASSERGSSYNEQFF
TRBJ2-3 TRBV7-3 CASSLLGGQEDTQYF
TRBJ2-6 TRBV5-1 CASSLGGTGTGANVLTF
TRBJ1-5 TRBV18 CASSPEGGRRSNQPQHF
TRBJ1-2 TRBV30 CAWSPDRGNYGYTF
TRBJ2-7 TRBV4-3 CASSPHPGQGVEQYF
TRBJ2-5 TRBV2 CASSEFGLAGEDKQYF
TRBJ1-3 TRBV6-6 CATQGSGNTIYF
TRBJ1-5 TRBV7-9 CASSLGGGSNQPQHF
TRBJ2-4 TRBV18 CASSRGLDQNIQYF
TRBJ2-3 TRBV19 CASTTGRTRTDTQYF
TRBJ1-2 TRBV25-1 CASSNTGEGSYTF
TRBJ1-3 TRBV5-1 CASSLAGGDSGNTIYF
TRBJ2-3 TRBV10-3 CAISESNGVGTDTQYF
TRBJ2-7 TRBV6-5 CASSYSRSSYEQYF
TRBJ1-2 TRBV2 CASSEINAALYGYTF
TRBJ1-1 TRBV6-5 CASSYSLRPNTEAFF
TRBJ1-2 TRBV5-6 CASSFQNLYGYTF
TRBJ2-7 TRBV9 CASSLRGDRGQDEQYF
TRBJ1-2 TRBV28 CASSSLYGYTF
TRBJ2-3 TRBV7-2 CASSRGTGGPSTDTQYF
TRBJ1-5 TRBV19 CASSIWTGPGSNQPQHF
TRBJ1-6 TRBV14 CASSQVRGNNSPLHF
TRBJ2-2 TRBV19 CASRTGRKQGNTGELFF
TRBJ2-5 TRBV7-2 CASSLALAGETQYF
TRBJ1-2 TRBV7-9 CASSIDHYGYTF
TRBJ2-1 TRBV5-6 CASSLVGTNSYNEQFF
TRBJ2-2 TRBV15 CATRRAGELFF
TRBJ1-2 TRBV6-5 CGSASDLLNYGYTF
TRBJ1-5 TRBV2 CASSDGRGNQPQHF
TRBJ2-1 TRBV11-3 CASSSSFPGHSSYNEQFF